The clone carrying this TCR beta chain was counted a few times. At one end, the junction sequence differs from germline, possibly due to a read error. Researchers prepared the TCRbeta library using unique molecular identifiers, the study reports. TCRdb called the PCR reads again in MiXCR, with one record for every CDR3 protein. The sample includes some 500,000 distinct CDR3 sequences, approximately 32% of them seen just once. This entry comes from a study of T-cell reconstitution after alpha-beta-depleted transplantation in children. This TCR derives from a human donor who donated a stem cell graft to a child with aplastic anemia. The sequenced sample was PBMCs from the stem cell graft donor, obtained from the stem cell graft.

DNA of the CDR3: TGTGCCAGCAGCTTATTCGGGGGGGCCCAGTACTTC. This codes for CASSLFGGAQYF. This chain joins TRBV27 and TRBJ2-5, with 8 bases identical to TRBD2. The CDR3 length is 12 residues. Germline V lookup: CDR1 MNHEY, CDR2 SMNVEV (reference sequence).